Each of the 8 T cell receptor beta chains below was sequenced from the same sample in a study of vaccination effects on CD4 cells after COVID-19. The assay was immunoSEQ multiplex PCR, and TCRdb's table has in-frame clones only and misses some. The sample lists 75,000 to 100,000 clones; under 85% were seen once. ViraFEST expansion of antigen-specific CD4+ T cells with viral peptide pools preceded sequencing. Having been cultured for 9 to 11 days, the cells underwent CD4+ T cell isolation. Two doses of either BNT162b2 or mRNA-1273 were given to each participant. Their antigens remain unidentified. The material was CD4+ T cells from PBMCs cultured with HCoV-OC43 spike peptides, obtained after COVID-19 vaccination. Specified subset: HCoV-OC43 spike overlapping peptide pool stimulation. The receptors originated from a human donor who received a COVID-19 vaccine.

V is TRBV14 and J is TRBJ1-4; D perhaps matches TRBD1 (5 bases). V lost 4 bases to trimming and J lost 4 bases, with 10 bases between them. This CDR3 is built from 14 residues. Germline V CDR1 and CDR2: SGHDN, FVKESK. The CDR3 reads CASSLSGLNEKLFF. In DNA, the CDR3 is TGTGCCAGCAGCCTCTCAGGGCTTAATGAAAAACTGTTTTTT.

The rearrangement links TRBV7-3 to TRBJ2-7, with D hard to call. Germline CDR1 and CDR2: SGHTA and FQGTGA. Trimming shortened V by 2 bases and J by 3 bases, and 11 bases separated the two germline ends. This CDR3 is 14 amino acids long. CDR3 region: CASSLGIVGYEQYV. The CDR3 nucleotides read TGTGCCAGCAGCTTAGGTATTGTTGGCTACGAGCAGTACGTC.

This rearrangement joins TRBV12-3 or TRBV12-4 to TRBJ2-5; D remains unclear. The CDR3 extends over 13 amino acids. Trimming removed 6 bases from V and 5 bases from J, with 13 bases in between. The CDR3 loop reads CASSRMQLETQYF. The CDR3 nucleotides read TGTGCCAGCAGCCGGATGCAACTGGAGACCCAGTACTTC.

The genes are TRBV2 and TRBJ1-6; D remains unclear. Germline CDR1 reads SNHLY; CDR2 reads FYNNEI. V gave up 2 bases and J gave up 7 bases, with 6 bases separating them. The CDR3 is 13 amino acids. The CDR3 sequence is CASSEHTNSPLHF. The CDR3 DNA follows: TGTGCCAGCAGTGAACACACCAATTCACCCCTCCACTTT.

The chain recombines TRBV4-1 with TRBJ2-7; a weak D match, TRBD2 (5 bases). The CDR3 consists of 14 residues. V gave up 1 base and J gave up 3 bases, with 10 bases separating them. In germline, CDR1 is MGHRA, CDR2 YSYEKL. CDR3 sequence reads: CASSQAGGNYEQYV. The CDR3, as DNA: TGCGCCAGCAGCCAAGCAGGAGGTAACTACGAGCAGTACGTC.

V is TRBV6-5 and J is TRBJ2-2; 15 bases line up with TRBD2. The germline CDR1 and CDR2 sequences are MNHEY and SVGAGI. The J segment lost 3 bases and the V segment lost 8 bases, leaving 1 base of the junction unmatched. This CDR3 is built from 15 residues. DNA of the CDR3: TGTGCCAGCCGGACTAGCGGGGGGGACACCGGGGAGCTGTTTTTT. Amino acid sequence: CASRTSGGDTGELFF.

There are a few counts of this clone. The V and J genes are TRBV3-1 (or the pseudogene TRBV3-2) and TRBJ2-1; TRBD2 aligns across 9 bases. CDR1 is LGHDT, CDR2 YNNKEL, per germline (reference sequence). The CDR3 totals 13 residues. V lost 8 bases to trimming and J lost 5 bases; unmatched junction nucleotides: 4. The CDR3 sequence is CASQRGVNNEQFF. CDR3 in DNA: TGTGCCAGCCAGCGGGGGGTCAACAATGAGCAGTTCTTC.

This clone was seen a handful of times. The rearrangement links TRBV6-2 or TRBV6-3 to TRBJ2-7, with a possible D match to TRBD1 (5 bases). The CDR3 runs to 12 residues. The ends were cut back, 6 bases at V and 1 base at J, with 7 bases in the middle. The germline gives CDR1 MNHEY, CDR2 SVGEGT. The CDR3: CASSDSSYEQYV. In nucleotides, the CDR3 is TGTGCCAGCAGCGACAGTTCCTACGAGCAGTACGTC.